A single sample gave rise to the 25 T cell receptor beta chains below, sequenced in a study of regulatory T cells in long-lasting Graves disease. Time point here: newly diagnosed GD, antithyroid drugs for less than 3 months. From PBMCs, RNA was extracted and then used to make the TCR library. iRepertoire HTBI primers and Arm-PCR of CDR3 regions built TCR beta libraries. Each CDR3 protein gets one entry after TCRdb re-called the multiplex PCR reads with MiXCR. This sample has around 400,000 distinct CDR3 sequences, with around 15% found just once. The starting material was peripheral blood mononuclear cells (PBMCs), obtained at new diagnosis, from a patient treated with antithyroid drugs. Every receptor here comes from a female donor with Graves disease.

In its sample, this clonotype was seen many times. DNA for the CDR3: TGTGCCAGCAGTGAAGTTGCGAGCCAATACAATGAGCAGTTCTTC. Protein sequence: CASSEVASQYNEQFF. The chain has TRBV2 and TRBJ2-1, with D hard to call. Per the germline V gene, CDR1 is SNHLY and CDR2 is FYNNEI. Trimming cost V 1 base and J 4 bases, with 11 bases left between them. The CDR3 spans 15 residues.

At least ten counts were recorded for this clonotype. V and J are TRBV2 and TRBJ1-2, with D maybe TRBD1 (6 bases). Trimming left V 7 bases short and J 8 bases short, with 11 bases between. CDR1 SNHLY and CDR2 FYNNEI come from the germline V gene. The CDR3 is made up of 11 amino acids. CDR3 coding DNA: TGTGCCAGCACGCCGACAGGAGGCTACACCTTC. Translating gives CASTPTGGYTF.

Comment on this clonotype: A clone one base away is much larger, so this may be a read error. This rearrangement joins TRBV6-2 or TRBV6-3 to TRBJ1-2; D perhaps matches TRBD1 (5 bases). CDR1 MNHEY and CDR2 SVGEGT come from the germline V gene. The CDR3 is 11 residues long. DNA of the CDR3: TGTGACAGCAGTTACCAGGGTGGCTACACCTTC. Translating gives CDSSYQGGYTF.

The genes are TRBV7-2 and TRBJ2-5; D perhaps matches TRBD2 (5 bases). Germline-derived CDR1 and CDR2 are SGHTA and FQGNSA. The CDR3 is made up of 13 amino acids. The V end was cut by 5 bases, the J end by 4 bases, with 11 bases between. This CDR3 is CASSLEVLETQYF. CDR3 nucleotide sequence: TGTGCCAGCAGCCTGGAGGTATTAGAGACCCAGTACTTC.

The table lists this clonotype with many counts. The chain links TRBV12-3 or TRBV12-4 to TRBJ1-2; D remains ambiguous. The length of the CDR3 is 14 residues. V was shortened by 6 bases and J by 0 bases, with 11 bases between the two germline ends. Here the CDR3 DNA reads TGTGCCAGCAGCCTCGGGGTCCCTAACTATGGCTACACCTTC. Amino acid sequence: CASSLGVPNYGYTF.

In its sample, this clonotype was seen many times. The V gene is TRBV3-1, the J gene TRBJ1-5; D is unresolved. The V and J ends lost 4 bases and 3 bases respectively, with 10 bases between them. The germline V gene encodes CDR1 LGHDT and CDR2 YNNKEL (reference sequence). There are 14 residues in the CDR3. The CDR3 DNA follows: TGTGCCAGCAGCCGGGCCGGAAACAATCAGCCCCAGCATTTT. It specifies CASSRAGNNQPQHF.

This clonotype was seen at least ten times. The chain links TRBV3-1 to TRBJ2-6, with D possibly being TRBD2 (6 bases). This CDR3 has 17 residues. Germline lookup yields CDR1 LGHDT and CDR2 YNNKEL (reference sequence). V lost 3 bases, J lost 0 bases, and 12 bases lay in between. The CDR3 is CASSQGGTNSGANVLTF. CDR3 coding DNA: TGTGCCAGCAGCCAGGGCGGGACCAACTCTGGGGCCAACGTCCTGACTTTC.

CDR3: CASSVESGPYNEQFF. The CDR3, as DNA: TGTGCCAGCAGCGTAGAGAGCGGGCCTTACAATGAGCAGTTCTTC. The gene calls are TRBV9 and TRBJ2-1, with D tentatively TRBD2 (6 bases). Germline V gene sequence: CDR1 SGDLS, CDR2 YYNGEE. Trimming shortened V by 0 bases and J by 4 bases, and 11 bases separated the two germline ends. This CDR3 has 15 residues.

This clonotype was observed a few times. The rearrangement joins TRBV12-5 to TRBJ2-3; perhaps TRBD1 as D (6 bases). V lost 1 base and J 6 bases, leaving 11 bases between the germline ends. Germline CDR1 reads LGHNT; CDR2 reads FRNRAP. This CDR3 region has 14 residues. The CDR3 sequence: CASGLALRGDTQYF. The CDR3 bases are TGTGCTAGTGGTTTGGCCCTCAGGGGTGATACGCAGTATTTT.

This clonotype was seen more than once but under ten times. The genes are TRBV20-1 and TRBJ2-7; D may correspond to TRBD1 or TRBD2 (7 bases each). Germline-derived CDR1 and CDR2 are DFQATT and SNEGSKA (reference sequence). The CDR3 is 13 residues long. Between the trimmed V and J ends, which lost 6 bases and 7 bases, there was a span of 19 bases. The CDR3 DNA follows: TGCAGTGCGATCAGGGGGGGCCTCGGTGAGCAGTACTTC. This translates into CSAIRGGLGEQYF.

This clonotype was seen ten or more times. V is TRBV28 and J is TRBJ1-3; 10 bases align to TRBD1. V trimming: 6 bases; J trimming: 2 bases; junction bases outside the gene matches: 16. The CDR3 has 19 amino acids. Germline V gives CDR1 MDHEN, CDR2 SYDVKM. The CDR3 bases are TGTGCCAGCAGACTCCCCCCCGGGGACAGGGGCCGAACTGGAAACACCATATATTTT. Encoded protein: CASRLPPGDRGRTGNTIYF.

The sample holds many counts of this clonotype. J is TRBJ2-5 and V is TRBV10-3; 9 positions agree with TRBD1. In germline, CDR1 is ENHRY, CDR2 SYGVKD. The CDR3 has 14 residues. V was clipped by 2 bases and J by 4 bases; unmatched bases: 2. The CDR3 nucleotides read TGTGCCATCAGTGAGCCGACAGGGGGAGAGACCCAGTACTTC. Its translation is CAISEPTGGETQYF.

In its sample, this clonotype was seen many times. The chain is built from TRBV27 and TRBJ1-5; D is unresolved. Trimming pared 0 bases from V and 0 bases from J, leaving 6 bases between. There are 15 residues in the CDR3. Germline CDR1 reads MNHEY; CDR2 reads SMNVEV (reference sequence). The CDR3, as DNA: TGTGCCAGCAGTTTATCCCCTTATAGCAATCAGCCCCAGCATTTT. The encoded protein is CASSLSPYSNQPQHF.

This clonotype was picked up many times. This chain joins TRBV11-3 and TRBJ1-1; weak D call: TRBD1 (5 bases). V was clipped by 5 bases and J by 4 bases, with 11 bases between them. Per germline, CDR1 SGHNT and CDR2 YENEEA. The CDR3 totals 13 residues. The CDR3 DNA reads as TGTGCCAGCAGCCTCGACAGTCCCACTGAAGCTTTCTTT. It is translated as CASSLDSPTEAFF.

The chain is built from TRBV2 and TRBJ2-7; no firm D call. In germline, CDR1 is SNHLY, CDR2 FYNNEI. The CDR3 spans 15 residues. Trimming removed 2 bases from V and 4 bases from J, with 15 bases in between. The CDR3 sequence: CASSEWLGYGYEQYF. As DNA, the CDR3 is TGTGCCAGCAGTGAATGGTTAGGGTACGGGTACGAGCAGTACTTC.

This clonotype was observed a few times. The rearrangement uses TRBV18 and TRBJ1-2; 7 bases map to TRBD1. From germline, CDR1 is KGHSH and CDR2 LQKENI. The trim removed 6 bases at V and 0 bases at J, leaving 7 bases unmatched. The CDR3 extends over 15 amino acids. CDR3 sequence reads: CASSSDREANYGYTF. The CDR3 DNA reads as TGTGCCAGCTCGTCTGACAGGGAGGCTAACTATGGCTACACCTTC.

This clonotype was seen repeatedly, ten times or more. The chain joins TRBV7-9 to TRBJ2-5, with 11 bases identical to TRBD1. CDR3 length equals 15 residues. Germline values: CDR1 SEHNR, CDR2 FQNEAQ (reference sequence). Trimming cost V 5 bases and J 1 base; bases outside gene matches: 3. CDR3 protein: CASSLDRGRQETQYF. The CDR3 DNA sequence: TGTGCCAGCAGCCTGGACAGGGGGCGCCAAGAGACCCAGTACTTC.

This clonotype was counted many times. The rearrangement joins TRBV5-1 to TRBJ2-1; a possible D gene is TRBD2 (6 bases). Germline CDR1 reads SGHRS; CDR2 reads YFSETQ. The length of the CDR3 is 20 residues. Trimming left V 0 bases short and J 0 bases short, with 22 bases between. This CDR3 reads CASSLATSLSASSSYNEQFF. In nucleotides, the CDR3 is TGCGCCAGCAGCTTGGCCACTAGCCTATCGGCCTCGAGCTCCTACAATGAGCAGTTCTTC.

A note on this clonotype: A much more abundant neighbour one base away suggests this may be a read error. The V gene is TRBV20-1, the J gene TRBJ2-1, with 13 bases fitting TRBD2. Losses at the gene ends were 7 bases for V and 0 bases for J; bases not matched to a gene: 9. The CDR3 is 17 residues long. The germline V gene encodes CDR1 DFQATT and CDR2 SNEGSKA (reference sequence). CDR3 DNA sequence: TGCAGTGTCATGACTAGCGGGGGGTCGATCTCCTACAATGAGCAGTTCTTC. This gives the protein CSVMTSGGSISYNEQFF.

This clonotype was counted at least ten times. The V call is TRBV7-9, the J call TRBJ1-1; the D is unclear. CDR1 and CDR2 (germline): SEHNR, FQNEAQ (reference sequence). The CDR3 has 14 amino acids. V gave up 3 bases and J gave up 1 base, with 9 bases separating them. The CDR3 region is CASSFTGGNTEAFF. Here the CDR3 DNA reads TGTGCCAGCAGCTTTACCGGCGGGAACACTGAAGCTTTCTTT.

About this clonotype itself: This may arise from a read error, as a much more abundant clone is one base away. The chain couples TRBV6-2 or TRBV6-3 to TRBJ2-3, with TRBD1 as a possible D gene (5 bases). CDR1 is MNHEY, CDR2 SVGEGT, per germline. V was shortened by 4 bases and J by 2 bases, with 10 bases between the two germline ends. The CDR3 is made up of 14 amino acids. The CDR3 nucleotides read TGTGCCAGCAGTTCCGACAGATCCACAGATACGCAGTATTTT. It yields the protein CASSSDRSTDTQYF.

This chain connects TRBV7-9 to TRBJ2-5, with 7 bases fitting TRBD1. The CDR3 is made up of 14 amino acids. Per germline, CDR1 SEHNR and CDR2 FQNEAQ (reference sequence). Trimming took 10 bases from V and 1 from J; bases not matched to a gene: 9. CDR3: CATEQGNFQETQYF. In nucleotides, the CDR3 is TGTGCCACTGAACAGGGGAACTTCCAAGAGACCCAGTACTTC.

This clonotype was found many times. The genes are TRBV7-2 and TRBJ2-7; 7 bases fit TRBD1. Germline V gene lookup returns CDR1 SGHTA and CDR2 FQGNSA. With V trimmed by 8 bases and J by 2 bases, 9 bases remained unmatched. CDR3 size: 14 residues. The DNA for the CDR3 is TGTGCCAGCGGCCAGGGACAGTGGGCCTACGAGCAGTACTTC. It translates to CASGQGQWAYEQYF.

Notes on this clonotype: Since a much larger clone is just one base distant, this may be a read error. The gene calls are TRBV3-1 and TRBJ2-2; TRBD2 matches at 7 bases. CDR1 is LGHDT, CDR2 YNNKEL, per germline (reference sequence). The ends lost 4 bases at V and 7 bases at J; junction bases unmatched: 6. This CDR3 region has 14 residues. The CDR3 coding sequence is TGTGCCAGCAGCCGCGGGGAGGGCATCGGGGAGCTGTTTTTT. Protein sequence: CASSRGEGIGELFF.

Concerning this clonotype itself: This may stem from a read error, because a much larger clone lies one nucleotide away. The chain recombines TRBV28 with TRBJ1-1; D unclear. Trimming shortened V by 3 bases and J by 1 base, and 3 bases separated the two germline ends. CDR3 length equals 12 residues. The germline V gene has CDR1 MDHEN and CDR2 SYDVKM. The CDR3, as DNA: TGTGCCAGCAGTTTCCAGAACACTGAAGCTTTCTTT. Its protein is CASSFQNTEAFF.